Listed below are T cell receptor beta chains from one sample, sequenced in a study of blood T cells in healthy people across ages. TCRdb analysed the 5' RACE reads with MiXCR anew, one entry per CDR3 protein. The sample holds some 1.5 million distinct CDR3 sequences, roughly 27% seen once. Source material: blood. The source of these receptors is a woman aged 30 to 39 in good health. The CDR3 runs from the conserved cysteine through the conserved F or W. Each record gives: V gene, J gene, clone size, D gene, CDR3 DNA, CDR3 protein. D genes are given only for firm matches. Rows give clone size only sometimes, using once, few, many, or a class for an expanded clone.

V gene: TRBV20-1; J gene: TRBJ2-5; clone size: many; D gene: TRBD1; CDR3 DNA: TGCAGTGCTCCAAGACAGGGGCAAGAGACCCAGTACTTC; CDR3 protein: CSAPRQGQETQYF
V gene: TRBV3-1; J gene: TRBJ2-2; clone size: .; D gene: .; CDR3 DNA: TGTGCCAGCAGCCAAGATCGAACGGTTTACACCGGGGAGCTGTTTTTT; CDR3 protein: CASSQDRTVYTGELFF
V gene: TRBV12-3/TRBV12-4; J gene: TRBJ1-2; clone size: .; D gene: TRBD1; CDR3 DNA: TGTGCCAGCAGGGAGCGGGACAGCAATGGCTACACCTTC; CDR3 protein: CASRERDSNGYTF
V gene: TRBV5-1; J gene: TRBJ2-7; clone size: .; D gene: .; CDR3 DNA: TGCGCCAGCAGCCCCTTCTCCGCATCGTCCCAGTACTTC; CDR3 protein: CASSPFSASSQYF
V gene: TRBV6-2/TRBV6-3; J gene: TRBJ2-7; clone size: few; D gene: TRBD2; CDR3 DNA: TGTGCCAGCAGTTACGTGGAGGGACTAGCGTACGAGCAGTACTTC; CDR3 protein: CASSYVEGLAYEQYF
V gene: TRBV2; J gene: TRBJ2-1; clone size: .; D gene: .; CDR3 DNA: TGTGCCAGCAGTGAATCGGGGGCTTACAATGAGCAGTTCTTC; CDR3 protein: CASSESGAYNEQFF
V gene: TRBV15; J gene: TRBJ2-5; clone size: many; D gene: .; CDR3 DNA: TGTGCCACCAGCAGATGGACTGTGAGGGAGACCCAGTACTTC; CDR3 protein: CATSRWTVRETQYF
V gene: TRBV7-9; J gene: TRBJ2-6; clone size: .; D gene: .; CDR3 DNA: TGTGCCAGCACCCCCTTTGCTGGGGCCAACGTCCTGACTTTC; CDR3 protein: CASTPFAGANVLTF
V gene: TRBV10-3; J gene: TRBJ1-1; clone size: few; D gene: .; CDR3 DNA: TGTGCCTCCGGGAAGACGGAGGGCACTGAAGCTTTCTTT; CDR3 protein: CASGKTEGTEAFF
V gene: TRBV5-1; J gene: TRBJ1-2; clone size: .; D gene: .; CDR3 DNA: TGCGCCAGCAGCTTGTTCAGGATGGACATTCCCTACACCTTC; CDR3 protein: CASSLFRMDIPYTF
V gene: TRBV6-1; J gene: TRBJ2-3; clone size: .; D gene: TRBD2; CDR3 DNA: TGTGCCGCCCGGACTAGCGGGAGTGGAGATACGCAGTATTTT; CDR3 protein: CAARTSGSGDTQYF
V gene: TRBV7-2; J gene: TRBJ1-1; clone size: .; D gene: .; CDR3 DNA: TGTGCCAGCAGCTTAGAAAGAGCCGGTGAAGCTTTCTTT; CDR3 protein: CASSLERAGEAFF
V gene: TRBV7-9; J gene: TRBJ2-1; clone size: .; D gene: .; CDR3 DNA: TGTGCCAGCAGCTGGAGGGTCAATGAGCAGTTCTTC; CDR3 protein: CASSWRVNEQFF
V gene: TRBV5-1; J gene: TRBJ1-1; clone size: .; D gene: TRBD1; CDR3 DNA: TGCGCCAGCAGCATGGGACAGGGAACGCTCATGAACACTGAAGCTTTCTTT; CDR3 protein: CASSMGQGTLMNTEAFF
V gene: TRBV6-6; J gene: TRBJ2-1; clone size: .; D gene: .; CDR3 DNA: TGTGCCAGCAGTGATAACAGGGATGAGCAGTTCTTC; CDR3 protein: CASSDNRDEQFF
V gene: TRBV12-3/TRBV12-4; J gene: TRBJ2-3; clone size: .; D gene: .; CDR3 DNA: TGTGCCAGCAGTTTAGAGGACCCTCACACAGATACGCAGTATTTT; CDR3 protein: CASSLEDPHTDTQYF
V gene: TRBV20-1; J gene: TRBJ2-1; clone size: few; D gene: .; CDR3 DNA: TGCAGTGCTAGAGATGACGGGGGCGGAGGGCCCGATGAGCAGTTCTTC; CDR3 protein: CSARDDGGGGPDEQFF
V gene: TRBV6-5; J gene: TRBJ1-1; clone size: few; D gene: .; CDR3 DNA: TGTGCCAGCAGTTACAGTAATAGTGCTTTCTTT; CDR3 protein: CASSYSNSAFF
V gene: TRBV18; J gene: TRBJ1-1; clone size: .; D gene: .; CDR3 DNA: TGTGCCAGCTCACCACTAAAGGGTCAGGCGAACACTGAAGCTTTCTTT; CDR3 protein: CASSPLKGQANTEAFF
V gene: TRBV7-2; J gene: TRBJ2-3; clone size: few; D gene: TRBD2; CDR3 DNA: TGTGCCAGCAGCCCACAAGGCGGGGGAGCAGGAGATACGCAGTATTTT; CDR3 protein: CASSPQGGGAGDTQYF
V gene: TRBV20-1; J gene: TRBJ2-3; clone size: few; D gene: .; CDR3 DNA: TGCAGTGCTAGATATCCCACAGATACGCAGTATTTT; CDR3 protein: CSARYPTDTQYF
V gene: TRBV6-2/TRBV6-3; J gene: TRBJ1-5; clone size: .; D gene: .; CDR3 DNA: TGTGCCAGCACCAAGGGACGGATTAGCAATCAGCCCCAGCATTTT; CDR3 protein: CASTKGRISNQPQHF
V gene: TRBV12-3/TRBV12-4; J gene: TRBJ2-7; clone size: .; D gene: TRBD1; CDR3 DNA: TGTGTCAGCAGTCCTGGGACAGGGTCCGAGCAGTACTTC; CDR3 protein: CVSSPGTGSEQYF
V gene: TRBV29-1; J gene: TRBJ2-5; clone size: many; D gene: .; CDR3 DNA: TGCAGCGTTGCTGGGGGAGGCCGGGGGGAGACCCAGTACTTC; CDR3 protein: CSVAGGGRGETQYF
V gene: TRBV6-1; J gene: TRBJ1-5; clone size: .; D gene: .; CDR3 DNA: TGTGCCAGCAGTAAGACGATTCCTTCCGGGATAGGGGATCAGCCCCAGCATTTT; CDR3 protein: CASSKTIPSGIGDQPQHF
V gene: TRBV10-2; J gene: TRBJ2-3; clone size: few; D gene: TRBD1; CDR3 DNA: TGCGCCAGCAGTGGGGACAGGGATGGGACAGATACGCAGTATTTT; CDR3 protein: CASSGDRDGTDTQYF
V gene: TRBV10-2; J gene: TRBJ1-2; clone size: many; D gene: .; CDR3 DNA: TGCGCCAGCGGGGACGGAAACTATGGCTACACCTTC; CDR3 protein: CASGDGNYGYTF
V gene: TRBV18; J gene: TRBJ2-5; clone size: .; D gene: .; CDR3 DNA: TGTGCCAGCTCACCAAGGGGCCCGCAGCGAGAGACCCAGTACTTC; CDR3 protein: CASSPRGPQRETQYF
V gene: TRBV9; J gene: TRBJ2-7; clone size: few; D gene: .; CDR3 DNA: TGTGCCAGCAGCGTGGCGGAAACCTACGAGCAGTACTTC; CDR3 protein: CASSVAETYEQYF
V gene: TRBV5-5; J gene: TRBJ1-5; clone size: few; D gene: .; CDR3 DNA: TGTGCCAGCAGCTCGTCCCCGTGGGATAATCAGCCCCAGCATTTT; CDR3 protein: CASSSSPWDNQPQHF
V gene: TRBV4-1; J gene: TRBJ1-1; clone size: few; D gene: .; CDR3 DNA: TGCGCCAGCAGCCATGGACCCAGGGACCGGGACACTGAAGCTTTCTTT; CDR3 protein: CASSHGPRDRDTEAFF
V gene: TRBV5-1; J gene: TRBJ1-4; clone size: .; D gene: .; CDR3 DNA: TGCGTCAGCAGCTTGAGCCAGCCAACTAATGAAAAACTGTTTTTT; CDR3 protein: CVSSLSQPTNEKLFF
V gene: TRBV11-2; J gene: TRBJ2-7; clone size: few; D gene: .; CDR3 DNA: TGTGCCAGCAGCAGCGACAGAACCTCCTACGAGCAGTACTTC; CDR3 protein: CASSSDRTSYEQYF
V gene: TRBV20-1; J gene: TRBJ2-7; clone size: many; D gene: .; CDR3 DNA: TGCAGTGCCCCTTTGGTAAGCTACGAGCAGTACTTC; CDR3 protein: CSAPLVSYEQYF
V gene: TRBV6-2/TRBV6-3; J gene: TRBJ2-7; clone size: few; D gene: TRBD2; CDR3 DNA: TGTGCCAGCAGCTCTCCGGGACTAGCGGGGGTTCACTACGAGCAGTACTTC; CDR3 protein: CASSSPGLAGVHYEQYF
V gene: TRBV12-3/TRBV12-4; J gene: TRBJ2-5; clone size: .; D gene: .; CDR3 DNA: TGTGCCAGCACCTCAGGTGTCCTTGGGACCCAGTACTTC; CDR3 protein: CASTSGVLGTQYF
V gene: TRBV10-3; J gene: TRBJ1-1; clone size: .; D gene: .; CDR3 DNA: TGTGCCATCAGGTTGGACAGCATTATGAACACTGAAGCTTTCTTT; CDR3 protein: CAIRLDSIMNTEAFF
V gene: TRBV3-1; J gene: TRBJ1-2; clone size: many; D gene: TRBD1; CDR3 DNA: TGTGCCAGCAGCCAATGGGACAGGGGGCGAGCAAGTGGCTACACCTTC; CDR3 protein: CASSQWDRGRASGYTF
V gene: TRBV27; J gene: TRBJ2-7; clone size: .; D gene: .; CDR3 DNA: TGTGCCAGCGCGGCTAGGGTGAGGAGGGGAGACTACGAGCAGTACTTC; CDR3 protein: CASAARVRRGDYEQYF
V gene: TRBV5-1; J gene: TRBJ2-1; clone size: few; D gene: TRBD2; CDR3 DNA: TGTGCCAGCAGCCCGGGACTAGCGGCAAACAATGAGCAGTTCTTC; CDR3 protein: CASSPGLAANNEQFF
V gene: TRBV12-3/TRBV12-4; J gene: TRBJ2-3; clone size: .; D gene: .; CDR3 DNA: TGTGCCAGCAGTTTAGCGCACGGACGGGGGAGAACAGATACGGAGTATTTT; CDR3 protein: CASSLAHGRGRTDTEYF
V gene: TRBV28; J gene: TRBJ1-1; clone size: few; D gene: TRBD1; CDR3 DNA: TGTGCCAGCAACATCCAGGGGGCTGGGGGCACTGAAGCTTTCTTT; CDR3 protein: CASNIQGAGGTEAFF
V gene: TRBV9; J gene: TRBJ2-1; clone size: .; D gene: TRBD1; CDR3 DNA: TGTGCCAGCAGCGTAGTCGGGACAGACAATGAGCAGTTCTTC; CDR3 protein: CASSVVGTDNEQFF
V gene: TRBV5-1; J gene: TRBJ1-2; clone size: few; D gene: .; CDR3 DNA: TGCGCCAGCAGCTTGGAAGGGGAGACCTATGGCTACACCTTC; CDR3 protein: CASSLEGETYGYTF
V gene: TRBV14; J gene: TRBJ2-5; clone size: .; D gene: .; CDR3 DNA: TGTGCCAGCAGCTTACGATCGGACAGGGAGGGGACCCAGTACTTC; CDR3 protein: CASSLRSDREGTQYF
V gene: TRBV4-3; J gene: TRBJ2-5; clone size: .; D gene: .; CDR3 DNA: TGCGCCAGCAGCCAAGAGGCGGCGGGTGAAGGCCAGTACTTC; CDR3 protein: CASSQEAAGEGQYF
V gene: TRBV7-2; J gene: TRBJ2-1; clone size: .; D gene: .; CDR3 DNA: TGTGCCAGCAGCTTCTCGCATCTCAATGGGCAGTTCTTC; CDR3 protein: CASSFSHLNGQFF
V gene: TRBV7-2; J gene: TRBJ2-7; clone size: .; D gene: .; CDR3 DNA: TGTGCCAGCAGCCCTAGACAGGAAAGTGAGCAGTACTTC; CDR3 protein: CASSPRQESEQYF
V gene: TRBV5-1; J gene: TRBJ2-7; clone size: few; D gene: TRBD1; CDR3 DNA: TGCGCCAGCAGCGTCCCGGGACAGTACGAGCAGTACTTC; CDR3 protein: CASSVPGQYEQYF
V gene: TRBV12-5; J gene: TRBJ2-7; clone size: many; D gene: .; CDR3 DNA: TGTGCTAGTGGTCTGCACAGTTGGGGTCGCGACGAGCAGTACTTC; CDR3 protein: CASGLHSWGRDEQYF
V gene: TRBV12-3/TRBV12-4; J gene: TRBJ2-3; clone size: .; D gene: TRBD2; CDR3 DNA: TGTGCCAGCAGTTTAAGGGCGGGAGGGCGAGTAGATACGCAGTATTTT; CDR3 protein: CASSLRAGGRVDTQYF
V gene: TRBV20-1; J gene: TRBJ2-7; clone size: few; D gene: .; CDR3 DNA: TGCAGTGCTAGGATCGGGCCTTACGAGCAGTACTTC; CDR3 protein: CSARIGPYEQYF
V gene: TRBV7-9; J gene: TRBJ2-3; clone size: few; D gene: .; CDR3 DNA: TGTGCCAGCAGCTTAAAGGCAGGTAGCACAGATACGCAGTATTTT; CDR3 protein: CASSLKAGSTDTQYF
V gene: TRBV3-1; J gene: TRBJ2-7; clone size: .; D gene: .; CDR3 DNA: TGTGCCAGCAGCCACAATTTTCATGAGGGGCCTCTGGCGGACGAGCAGTACTTC; CDR3 protein: CASSHNFHEGPLADEQYF
V gene: TRBV6-6; J gene: TRBJ2-7; clone size: .; D gene: TRBD1; CDR3 DNA: TGTGCCAGCAGTAAAAGACAGGGGACCTACGAGCAGTACTTC; CDR3 protein: CASSKRQGTYEQYF
V gene: TRBV18; J gene: TRBJ1-4; clone size: few; D gene: TRBD1; CDR3 DNA: TGTGCCAGCTCACCAATTTCGGGACAGGCTAATGGAAAACTGTTTTTT; CDR3 protein: CASSPISGQANGKLFF
V gene: TRBV29-1; J gene: TRBJ2-5; clone size: many; D gene: TRBD2; CDR3 DNA: TGCAGCGTTGTCGGGGGGGGACAAGAGACCCAGTACTTC; CDR3 protein: CSVVGGGQETQYF